This T cell receptor (beta chain) was sequenced during a study of vaccination effects on CD4 cells after COVID-19. CDR3 length: 13 amino acids. The germline V gene has CDR1 MRHNA and CDR2 SNTAGT. Between the trimmed V and J ends, which lost 0 bases and 6 bases, there was a span of 9 bases. Generated by immunoSEQ multiplex PCR, the TCRdb table keeps only in-frame clones and is missing some. The repertoire has more than 35,000 clones, roughly 82% of them found once; the top ten carry roughly 3%. Concerning this clone itself: Its specificity is not known.

After less than 11 days in culture, the CD4+ T cells were isolated. The sequences come from CD4+ T cells from PBMCs cultured without peptide, collected before COVID-19 vaccination. The source of this sequence is a human donor who received a COVID-19 vaccine. This chain uses TRBV6-4 with TRBJ2-7; no reliable D call. This chain's CDR3 is CASSDSTPCEQYV. CDR3 DNA: TGTGCCAGCAGTGACTCGACCCCCTGCGAGCAGTACGTC.